This T cell receptor beta chain originates from a study of response to subunit inactivated influenza vaccine. Of note for this clonotype: No antigen is known for it.

Whole-study findings and limits: Each seasonal flu vaccination may recruit only limited new T cells, authors suggested.

TCRdb fed the RT-PCR reads into MiXCR, producing one record per CDR3 protein. The sample has around 750,000 distinct CDR3 sequences, less than 25% seen once. The source material was PBMCs from blood, sampled more than 4 days after vaccination. This sequence originates from a man aged 45-60 years who received an inactivated influenza vaccine.

CDR3 amino acids: CASSEGPPLGTSLDTQYF. The CDR3 DNA reads as TGTGCCAGCAGTGAAGGGCCCCCCCTCGGGACTAGTCTAGATACGCAGTATTTT. The chain combines TRBV2 with TRBJ2-3; TRBD2 agrees at 8 bases. Germline V gene sequence: CDR1 SNHLY, CDR2 FYNNEI. The CDR3 consists of 18 residues. V dropped 1 base and J dropped 5; count of bases not matched to a gene: 14.